The 14 T cell receptor beta chains in this list originate from one sample, sequenced in a study of blood T cell repertoires in COVID-19 (dated by TCRdb to the early 2020s). Library method: the immunoSEQ multiplex PCR assay. In TCRdb, the immuneACCESS table is reduced to in-frame sequences with V and J assigned. These tables do not hold every clone; where another copy was compared, an unresolved V gene accounts for under half, and the others remain unexplained. For this sample there are about 110,000 clones; about nine tenths appear just once. The top ten clones comprise roughly 2.3% of the sample. Sequencing was done on a sample of peripheral blood. The receptors shown here come from a human donor in a cohort sampled during active COVID-19.

This clone has only a few counts. The gene calls are TRBV20-1 and TRBJ1-1; maybe TRBD1 (5 bases). The CDR3 contains 13 residues. Germline CDR1 and CDR2: DFQATT and SNEGSKA (reference sequence). The V end lost 3 bases, the J end lost 0 bases, and 8 bases lay between the germline ends. CDR3 in amino acids: CSASGDLNTEAFF. For the CDR3, the DNA is TGCAGTGCTAGTGGGGACTTGAACACTGAAGCTTTCTTT.

The chain couples TRBV2 to TRBJ2-1, with D possibly TRBD2 on 6 matching bases. Germline CDR1 is SNHLY and CDR2 is FYNNEI. The CDR3 length is 14 residues. Trimming took 6 bases from V and 1 from J, leaving 10 bases between them. The CDR3 is CASRFGTSYNEQFF. The CDR3 DNA sequence: TGTGCCAGCAGGTTCGGGACTTCCTACAATGAGCAGTTCTTC.

This rearrangement joins TRBV6-2 or TRBV6-3 to TRBJ2-1; TRBD2 aligns across 10 bases. V lost 4 bases and J lost 2; bases outside the gene matches: 2. CDR1 and CDR2 from the germline V gene are MNHEY and SVGEGT. The CDR3 has 15 amino acids. CDR3 loop: CASSLGLAAYNEQFF. Here the CDR3 DNA reads TGTGCCAGCAGTTTAGGACTAGCGGCCTACAATGAGCAGTTCTTC.

V usage is TRBV3-1 (or the pseudogene TRBV3-2) and J usage is TRBJ1-2, with a weak D call TRBD1 (5 bases). CDR3 size: 17 residues. V lost 4 bases and J lost 5, with 23 bases in between. Looked up from germline, CDR1 is LGHDT and CDR2 is YNNKEL (reference sequence). The CDR3 nucleotides are TGTGCCAGCAGCCCACGAGGCACCTCCGGGACTCGGTATGGCTACACCTTC. The encoded protein is CASSPRGTSGTRYGYTF.

In its sample, this clone was seen once. CDR3 bases: TGTGCCAGCCTTAGGGCAGGGGTTTCGGATGAGCAGTTCTTC. Translating gives CASLRAGVSDEQFF. The V gene is TRBV28, the J gene TRBJ2-1; tentative D call: TRBD1 (6 bases). The V gene lost 8 bases and the J gene lost 8 bases, with 19 bases spanning the gap. The CDR3 loop spans 14 amino acids. In germline, CDR1 is MDHEN, CDR2 SYDVKM. Full variable domain (remainder filled in from reference TRBV28 and TRBJ2-1): DVKVTQSSRYLVKRTGEKVFLECVQDMDHENMFWYRQDPGLGLRLIYFSYDVKMKEKGDIPEGYSVSREKKERFSLILESASTNQTSMYLCASLRAGVSDEQFFGPGTRLTVL.

To note about this clone: Other DNA sequences within the sample encode an identical CDR3. The chain recombines TRBV3-1 (or the pseudogene TRBV3-2) with TRBJ2-1; 7 nucleotides match TRBD2. Germline lookup yields CDR1 LGHDT and CDR2 YNNKEL (reference sequence). V was pared by 0 bases and J by 8 bases, with 10 bases of the junction left unmatched. CDR3 length: 16 residues. The CDR3 region is CASSQEGRGRSDEQFF. The DNA of the CDR3 is TGTGCCAGCAGCCAAGAGGGGAGGGGAAGAAGCGATGAGCAGTTCTTC.

J is TRBJ2-7 and V is TRBV18; TRBD2 matches at 8 bases. V trimming: 6 bases; J trimming: 3 bases; junction bases outside the gene matches: 7. The CDR3 runs to 14 residues. The germline CDR1 and CDR2 sequences are KGHSH and LQKENI. The CDR3 nucleotides read TGTGCCAGCTCCAGCCGGGAGGGGGGCTACGAGCAGTACTTC. The encoded protein is CASSSREGGYEQYF.

The chain is built from TRBV5-5 and TRBJ2-7; 9 bases match TRBD1. CDR1 SGHKS and CDR2 YYEKEE come from the germline V gene (reference sequence). The ends lost 0 bases at V and 4 bases at J; junction bases unmatched: 5. The CDR3 has 15 amino acids. The CDR3 here is CASSLAGGQGYEQYF. CDR3 DNA sequence: TGTGCCAGCAGCTTGGCTGGGGGACAGGGTTACGAGCAGTACTTC.

The J gene is TRBJ2-7, the V gene TRBV19, with TRBD1 identical over 10 bases. Germline V gene sequence: CDR1 LNHDA, CDR2 SQIVND (reference sequence). Trimming took 7 bases from V and 2 from J; bases not matched to a gene: 8. The CDR3 totals 15 residues. This CDR3 is CASTLTGTGAYEQYF. CDR3 in DNA: TGTGCCAGTACTCTGACCGGGACAGGGGCCTACGAGCAGTACTTC.

The V gene is TRBV7-9, the J gene TRBJ2-7, with 7 bases identical to TRBD2. CDR3 size: 14 residues. Germline trimming cut 1 base from V and 2 bases from J; bases unmatched to any gene: 2. The germline V gene encodes CDR1 SEHNR and CDR2 FQNEAQ (reference sequence). The CDR3 nucleotides read TGTGCCAGCAGCTTAGGGGGAGGGCCCTACGAGCAGTACTTC. Translation gives CASSLGGGPYEQYF.

This chain connects TRBV12-3 or TRBV12-4 to TRBJ2-5; 7 bases fit TRBD2. The J segment lost 5 bases and the V segment lost 4 bases, leaving 4 bases of the junction unmatched. CDR3 length: 13 residues. CDR3 coding DNA: TGTGCCAGCAGTTGGGGGGGAATGGAGACCCAGTACTTC. Residues: CASSWGGMETQYF.

The chain carries TRBV19 and TRBJ2-3; D remains ambiguous. This CDR3 spans 13 amino acids. Trimming left V 5 bases short and J 2 bases short, with 8 bases between. The germline gives CDR1 LNHDA, CDR2 SQIVND (reference sequence). The CDR3 reads CASSSFPTDTQYF. CDR3 nucleotide sequence: TGTGCCAGTAGTTCCTTCCCCACAGATACGCAGTATTTT.

The J gene is TRBJ2-1, the V gene TRBV5-6; TRBD2 agrees at 8 bases. Germline V gene sequence: CDR1 SGHDT, CDR2 YYEEEE. This CDR3 is 15 amino acids long. The V and J ends lost 4 bases and 4 bases, in that order; junction bases with no gene match: 7. The CDR3 loop reads CASSGLAGGYNEQFF. The CDR3 DNA reads TGTGCCAGCAGCGGACTTGCGGGGGGATACAATGAGCAGTTCTTC.

The chain is built from TRBV11-3 and TRBJ2-3; D possibly corresponds to TRBD2 (7 bases). The germline V gene encodes CDR1 SGHNT and CDR2 YENEEA. The ends were cut back, 1 base at V and 6 bases at J, with 29 bases in the middle. The CDR3 spans 20 residues. The chain's CDR3 is CASSLGFRVRGGGATDTQYF. CDR3 DNA sequence: TGTGCCAGCAGCTTAGGCTTTAGAGTCCGGGGTGGGGGGGCCACGGATACGCAGTATTTT.